The clone carrying this T cell receptor (beta chain) came up a few times. Its antigen is undetermined. CDR3 length equals 18 residues. Germline V CDR1 and CDR2: LGHNA, YSLEER. With 0 bases clipped from V and 6 bases from J, the junction kept 12 bases outside the gene matches. This sample's TCRbeta library carried unique molecular identifier barcodes. TCRdb re-analysed the PCR reads in MiXCR, keeping a single row per CDR3 protein. The sample lists hundreds of thousands of distinct CDR3 sequences, around 15% occurring once. This sample stems from a study of T-cell reconstitution after alpha-beta-depleted transplantation in children. General study results and limits: T-cell counts and diversity were attributed mostly to newly produced T cells one year after transplant. Approximately two months post-transplant, alpha-beta T cells reportedly originated from several hundred expanded graft clones.

The V call is TRBV4-3, the J call TRBJ2-3, with 10 bases aligning to TRBD2. This sample comprised PBMCs, mostly from graft donor cells, obtained 360 days after TCRalphabeta/CD19-depleted stem cell transplant. This TCR was recovered from a male patient aged 2-15 years who had a stem cell transplant for acute lymphoblastic leukemia, so the T cells may come from the graft donor. The CDR3 spells CASSQDRWLAGVMDTQYF. The DNA for the CDR3 is TGCGCCAGCAGCCAAGATCGGTGGCTAGCGGGAGTAATGGATACGCAGTATTTT.